Listed below are T cell receptor beta chains from one sample, sequenced in a study of blood T cell repertoires in COVID-19. The repertoire was sequenced with immunoSEQ multiplex PCR; TCRdb's copy has only in-frame clones and lacks some. The sample has more than 95,000 clones, approximately 87% seen once. Sequencing was done on a sample of peripheral blood. These receptors all stem from a man between 65 and 79 years old who had recovered from COVID-19. The CDR3 runs from the conserved cysteine through the conserved F or W. A D gene is named only where the DNA matches it firmly. Clone sizes are given selectively: once, few, many, or a class where the clone is expanded.

clone_size,j_call,v_call,d_call,cdr3_nt,cdr3_aa
-,TRBJ1-5,TRBV7-9,-,TGTGCCAGCAGCTTATGGGGGGTCTCGCCCCAGCATTTT,CASSLWGVSPQHF
-,TRBJ2-5,TRBV11-3,-,TGTGCCAGCAGCCTGGGTAAGGGGATAGGAGAGACCCAGTACTTC,CASSLGKGIGETQYF
-,TRBJ2-1,TRBV28,-,TGTGCCAGCCGACCTACACAACAGTACAATGAGCAGTTCTTC,CASRPTQQYNEQFF
-,TRBJ2-7,TRBV28,-,TGTGCCAGCAGTTCCCCCGGGAGTACCTACGAGCAGTACTTC,CASSSPGSTYEQYF
-,TRBJ2-1,TRBV6-6,-,TGTGCCAGCAGTTCGGCAGGGGAGAATGAGCAGTTCTTC,CASSSAGENEQFF
-,TRBJ2-1,TRBV29-1,TRBD2,TGCAGCGTTGATAGGTTGGCTAGCGGGGGGGAGTACAATGAGCAGTTCTTC,CSVDRLASGGEYNEQFF
-,TRBJ1-3,TRBV5-8,-,TGTGCCAGCAGCCAACAGGGTACTGGAAACACCATATATTTT,CASSQQGTGNTIYF
few,TRBJ2-7,TRBV2,TRBD1,TGTGCCAGCAGCCGGACAGGGGGTGTACGGGAGCAGTACTTC,CASSRTGGVREQYF
-,TRBJ1-5,TRBV5-4,-,TGTGCCAGCAGCTACGGGGGGGTTGGTCAGCCCCAGCATTTT,CASSYGGVGQPQHF
-,TRBJ2-2,TRBV20-1,-,TGCAGTGCTAGTTACTCGAGGGCCGGGGAGCTGTTTTTT,CSASYSRAGELFF
-,TRBJ1-5,TRBV19,-,TGTGCCAGTAGTATAGTCGCAGGGTTGGGACAGCCCCAGCATTTT,CASSIVAGLGQPQHF
-,TRBJ1-6,TRBV30,TRBD1,TGTGCCTGGAGTTTATTGGGGACAGCAAATTCACCCCTCCACTTT,CAWSLLGTANSPLHF
-,TRBJ1-6,TRBV5-5,TRBD1,TGTGCCAGCAGCTTCGGGGGACAGGGGGTAGGTTCACCCCTCCACTTT,CASSFGGQGVGSPLHF
-,TRBJ2-2,TRBV7-2,TRBD2,TGTGCCAGCAGCTTACCGGGGGGGCCGGGGACCGGGGAGCTGTTTTTT,CASSLPGGPGTGELFF
-,TRBJ2-6,TRBV5-5,-,TGTGCCAGCAGCTTGGACATGAACTCTGGGGCCAACGTCCTGACTTTC,CASSLDMNSGANVLTF
-,TRBJ1-4,TRBV20-1,-,TGCAGTGCTAGTGGGCGGTCCTCTCCTAATGAAAAACTGTTTTTT,CSASGRSSPNEKLFF
-,TRBJ1-6,TRBV19,-,TGTGCCAGTAGAACCGACAGGCTATCTTTCGACTCACCCCTCCACTTT,CASRTDRLSFDSPLHF
-,TRBJ2-1,TRBV15,TRBD2,TGTGCCACCAGCAGCCAGGCATCCGGGGGGGCCTACTATGAGCAGTTCTTC,CATSSQASGGAYYEQFF
-,TRBJ1-4,TRBV18,TRBD1,TGTGCCAGCTCACCGGGACAGCTAACAACTAATGAAAAACTGTTTTTT,CASSPGQLTTNEKLFF
-,TRBJ2-7,TRBV5-5,-,TGTGCCAGCAGCTTACGACAGGCTCCCTACGAGCAGTACTTC,CASSLRQAPYEQYF
-,TRBJ2-3,TRBV4-2,TRBD2,TGTGCCAGCAGCCAAGGGGGCGGGAGTATAAAAGATACGCAGTATTTT,CASSQGGGSIKDTQYF
-,TRBJ1-4,TRBV15,TRBD1,TGTGCCACCAGCAGAGATGGTGGACAGGGGGCCACTAATGAAAAACTGTTTTTT,CATSRDGGQGATNEKLFF
-,TRBJ2-1,TRBV5-1,-,TGCGCCAGCAGCTTGGGAGGTAGGAGCGATGAGCAGTTCTTC,CASSLGGRSDEQFF
-,TRBJ2-3,TRBV11-3,TRBD2,TGTGCCAGCAGCTTCGGACTAGCGGGAAGCACAGATACGCAGTATTTT,CASSFGLAGSTDTQYF
-,TRBJ2-1,TRBV10-3,-,TGTGCCATCAGTGAGTCGAACAGGCGTACCTACAATGAGCAGTTCTTC,CAISESNRRTYNEQFF
-,TRBJ2-3,TRBV28,TRBD2,TGTGCCAGCATGAATAATATGATGACTAGCGGGACAGATACGCAGTATTTT,CASMNNMMTSGTDTQYF
-,TRBJ1-1,TRBV2,-,TGTGCCAGCAGGGACAGTCTGAACACTGAAGCTTTCTTT,CASRDSLNTEAFF
-,TRBJ2-5,TRBV10-3,TRBD2,TGTGCCACCGGGACTAGCGGGATGAGAGAGACCCAGTACTTC,CATGTSGMRETQYF
-,TRBJ1-1,TRBV20-1,-,TGCAGTGCTAGTGGGCTCTTGAACACTGAAGCTTTCTTT,CSASGLLNTEAFF